This entry features one T cell receptor beta chain sequence. This entry belongs to a study of cytomegalovirus exposure and HLA in healthy donors. PCR was performed using 60 Vbeta and 13 Jbeta primers. The protocol was immunoSEQ multiplex PCR, while the TCRdb copy is restricted to in-frame clones and leaves out a portion. The table shows 150,000 to 200,000 clones, with around two thirds occurring only once. CDR1 and CDR2 (germline): MDHEN, SYDVKM. CDR3 length equals 13 residues. V dropped 4 bases and J dropped 8; count of bases not matched to a gene: 6. Sample: PBMCs. This chain uses TRBV28 with TRBJ1-2, with 8 positions matching TRBD1. This sequence originates from a man aged 45-65 years in good health and CMV-seronegative. CDR3 in DNA: TGTGCCAGCAGTTCACAGGGGGAGGGAGGCTACACCTTC. Its protein is CASSSQGEGGYTF.